A selection of T cell receptor beta chains follows, all from one sample in a study of spatial heterogeneity in lung cancer. Via MiXCR, TCRdb re-called the 5' RACE reads, giving one row per CDR3 protein. The sample includes 10,000 to 15,000 distinct CDR3 sequences, roughly 7% of them seen just once. This sample comprised lung tumor tissue, obtained at surgery. These receptors were obtained from a female donor with early-stage non-small cell lung cancer. CDR3s include the opening cysteine and the closing phenylalanine or tryptophan. D genes are given only for firm matches. The size entry is marked missing in some rows and otherwise reads once, few, many or a size class.

abundance,d_gene,v_gene,j_gene,CDR3aa,CDR3nt
many,NA,TRBV7-2,TRBJ2-2,CASSLTAANTGELFF,TGTGCCAGCAGTCTTACAGCGGCGAACACCGGGGAGCTGTTTTTT
many,NA,TRBV6-5,TRBJ1-2,CASSSAGERGYTF,TGTGCCAGCAGTTCTGCAGGGGAGCGTGGCTACACCTTC
many,NA,TRBV7-3,TRBJ1-6,CASSREQGINSPLHF,TGTGCCAGCAGCCGAGAACAGGGTATCAATTCACCCCTCCACTTT
NA,TRBD2,TRBV20-1,TRBJ2-5,CSAPGLAGRQETQYF,TGCAGTGCCCCCGGACTAGCGGGCCGACAAGAGACCCAGTACTTC
many,NA,TRBV10-3,TRBJ2-7,CAISFSDSLTYEQYF,TGTGCCATCAGTTTTTCGGACAGTCTTACCTACGAGCAGTACTTC
many,TRBD2,TRBV6-2/TRBV6-3,TRBJ2-1,CASSSGSSYNEQFF,TGTGCCAGCAGTAGCGGGAGCTCCTACAATGAGCAGTTCTTC
many,NA,TRBV20-1,TRBJ2-7,CSAIHSGTPEWEQYF,TGCAGTGCTATCCACTCCGGGACTCCAGAGTGGGAGCAGTACTTC
medium-sized,NA,TRBV11-2,TRBJ1-4,CASSLAGARDEKLFF,TGTGCCAGCAGCTTAGCAGGGGCCAGGGATGAAAAACTGTTTTTT
medium-sized,TRBD1,TRBV15,TRBJ1-4,CATSRDWTGGATNEKLFF,TGTGCCACCAGCAGAGATTGGACAGGGGGAGCAACTAATGAAAAACTGTTTTTT
many,NA,TRBV5-6,TRBJ2-7,CASSLGVHTAEQYF,TGTGCCAGCAGCTTGGGCGTCCACACCGCCGAGCAGTACTTC
medium-sized,NA,TRBV27,TRBJ1-4,CASSSRTGGEKLFF,TGTGCCAGCAGTTCGCGGACTGGGGGGGAAAAACTGTTTTTT
few,NA,TRBV28,TRBJ2-7,CASSLGRDPQNEQYF,TGTGCCAGCAGTTTAGGCAGGGATCCGCAAAACGAGCAGTACTTC
many,TRBD1,TRBV5-5,TRBJ1-1,CASSLAGGFTEAFF,TGTGCCAGCAGCTTGGCAGGGGGTTTCACTGAAGCTTTCTTT
many,NA,TRBV12-3/TRBV12-4,TRBJ2-3,CASSFTDTQYF,TGTGCCAGCAGTTTTACAGATACGCAGTATTTT
NA,TRBD1,TRBV28,TRBJ2-3,CASGTRTGGGTDTQYF,TGTGCCAGCGGTACCAGGACAGGGGGCGGCACAGATACGCAGTATTTT
many,NA,TRBV7-9,TRBJ2-5,CASSLAAGGQETQYF,TGTGCCAGCAGCTTAGCCGCCGGCGGCCAAGAGACCCAGTACTTC
many,NA,TRBV7-2,TRBJ1-1,CASSLDRGNTEAFF,TGTGCCAGCAGCTTAGATCGGGGAAACACTGAAGCTTTCTTT
many,NA,TRBV28,TRBJ1-6,CASSLLDSPLHF,TGTGCCAGCAGTCTCTTGGATTCACCCCTCCACTTT
NA,NA,TRBV28,TRBJ1-5,CASSLGFGGGLGQPQHF,TGTGCCAGCAGTTTAGGTTTCGGTGGGGGGCTGGGTCAGCCCCAGCATTTT
medium-sized,NA,TRBV3-1,TRBJ2-1,CASSQDTGYTEQFF,TGTGCCAGCAGCCAAGACACTGGGTACACAGAGCAGTTCTTC
medium-sized,TRBD2,TRBV7-2,TRBJ2-4,CASSLTRDEAGGPSRHIQYF,TGTGCCAGCAGCTTAACAAGGGACGAAGCGGGAGGGCCTAGCCGGCACATTCAGTACTTC
medium-sized,NA,TRBV6-1,TRBJ1-5,CASNDSNQPQHF,TGTGCCAGCAATGATAGCAATCAGCCCCAGCATTTT
many,NA,TRBV7-2,TRBJ2-1,CASRGAGVYAYNEQFF,TGTGCCAGCAGGGGGGCAGGGGTGTACGCCTACAATGAGCAGTTCTTC
medium-sized,NA,TRBV7-2,TRBJ1-1,CASSSGARGNTEAFF,TGTGCCAGCAGTTCTGGGGCCAGGGGGAACACTGAAGCTTTCTTT
many,TRBD2,TRBV20-1,TRBJ2-3,CSVRAGTSGTDTQYF,TGCAGTGTAAGAGCCGGGACTAGCGGCACAGATACGCAGTATTTT
many,NA,TRBV5-1,TRBJ2-2,CASSPTGGAWGTGELFF,TGCGCCAGCAGCCCGACGGGGGGCGCGTGGGGAACCGGGGAGCTGTTTTTT
many,TRBD1,TRBV7-3,TRBJ2-5,CASSIQGAGETQYF,TGTGCCAGCAGCATCCAGGGGGCTGGAGAGACCCAGTACTTC
medium-sized,TRBD2,TRBV4-1,TRBJ2-5,CASSPRLGREWGETQYF,TGCGCCAGCAGCCCCCGCCTCGGGCGGGAGTGGGGAGAGACCCAGTACTTC
medium-sized,NA,TRBV21-1,TRBJ1-4,CASSKNGARGDKFF,TGTGCCAGCAGCAAAAACGGGGCGAGGGGCGACAAGTTTTTT
medium-sized,NA,TRBV12-3/TRBV12-4,TRBJ1-1,CASSLEGVTEAFF,TGTGCCAGCAGTTTGGAAGGGGTAACTGAAGCTTTCTTT
medium-sized,TRBD1,TRBV28,TRBJ1-2,CASSPGQGFYGYTF,TGTGCCAGCAGCCCCGGACAGGGGTTCTATGGCTACACCTTC
many,TRBD2,TRBV12-3/TRBV12-4,TRBJ2-1,CASSLGGSDNEQFF,TGTGCCAGCAGTTTAGGCGGGAGTGACAATGAGCAGTTCTTC
many,NA,TRBV28,TRBJ1-2,CASMVGDYGYTF,TGTGCCAGCATGGTAGGGGACTATGGCTACACCTTC
many,NA,TRBV7-9,TRBJ2-3,CASSLLARVPDTQYF,TGTGCCAGCAGCTTACTCGCCAGGGTCCCAGATACGCAGTATTTT
many,TRBD2,TRBV4-3,TRBJ2-1,CASSLIGGGLTYNEQFF,TGCGCCAGCAGCCTTATCGGGGGAGGGTTAACCTACAATGAGCAGTTCTTC
medium-sized,NA,TRBV20-1,TRBJ2-2,CSARGPAGNTGELFF,TGCAGTGCTAGGGGACCGGCGGGGAACACCGGGGAGCTGTTTTTT